The source of this TCR beta chain is a study of T cell responses to AZD1222 COVID-19 vaccine. As to this clone: Its target is unknown.

This CDR3 is 14 amino acids long. Trimming cost V 1 base and J 0 bases, with 9 bases left between them. Germline V gives CDR1 SQVTM, CDR2 ANQGSEA. Only in-frame clones appear in the TCRdb table, and some are missing; sequencing was by immunoSEQ multiplex PCR. The data contain some 170,000 clones, just over 90% of them singletons. Points from the study as a whole: Among vaccine-associated CD4 TCRs, coverage spanned spike, with dominance at 160-218 and 743-854.

The sequencing here drew on peripheral blood, taken 28 days after the second AZD1222 dose. The chain couples TRBV29-1 to TRBJ1-1; D is unresolved. This clonotype originated in an adult who received the AZD1222 COVID-19 vaccine. The CDR3 here is CSVEGWDLNTEAFF. In DNA, the CDR3 is TGCAGCGTTGAAGGGTGGGATCTGAACACTGAAGCTTTCTTT.